Following are 17 T cell receptor beta chains from one sample sequenced in a study of T cell responses to AZD1222 COVID-19 vaccine. The protocol was immunoSEQ multiplex PCR, while the TCRdb copy is restricted to in-frame clones and leaves out a portion. The sample consists of about 42,000 clones, roughly 88% of them appearing once. The sample here was peripheral blood, taken 28 days after the second AZD1222 dose. These receptors all stem from an adult who received the AZD1222 COVID-19 vaccine.

The CDR3 is CASSYSGDWGNTIYF. The DNA of the CDR3 is TGTGCCAGCAGTTACTCCGGGGATTGGGGAAACACCATATATTTT. The J gene is TRBJ1-3, the V gene TRBV6-5, with D uncertain. This CDR3 is built from 15 residues. The germline CDR1 and CDR2 sequences are MNHEY and SVGAGI. V lost 0 bases and J lost 4, with 10 bases in between.

The chain uses TRBV24-1 and TRBJ1-5; TRBD1 aligns across 8 bases. Germline V CDR1 and CDR2: KGHDR, SFDVKD. CDR3 length: 16 amino acids. Trimming cost V 3 bases and J 3 bases; bases outside gene matches: 6. The CDR3 sequence: CATSDRQGFSNQPQHF. In DNA form, the CDR3 reads TGTGCCACCAGTGATAGACAGGGGTTTTCCAATCAGCCCCAGCATTTT.

The chain couples TRBV6-1 to TRBJ1-2, with 7 positions matching TRBD1. J gave up 6 bases and V 3 bases, and 4 bases lay outside the gene matches. In germline, CDR1 is MNHNS, CDR2 SASEGT. The CDR3 extends over 13 amino acids. The CDR3 DNA follows: TGTGCCAGCAGTGAGACAGGGATACATGGCTACACCTTC. It encodes CASSETGIHGYTF.

This rearrangement joins TRBV6-1 to TRBJ2-6, with D possibly TRBD1 on 5 matching bases. The V gene lost 4 bases and the J gene lost 1 base, with 23 bases spanning the gap. The germline V gene has CDR1 MNHNS and CDR2 SASEGT. This CDR3 contains 20 residues. The CDR3 is CASSGLRDRQTGSGANVLTF. The CDR3 DNA follows: TGTGCCAGCAGTGGCCTCCGCGACAGACAAACTGGGTCTGGGGCCAACGTCCTGACTTTC.

The CDR3 region is CASSENSEAWTRLYTGELFF. In DNA, the CDR3 is TGTGCCAGCAGTGAAAACTCGGAGGCTTGGACCCGACTTTACACCGGGGAGCTGTTTTTT. The rearrangement joins TRBV6-1 to TRBJ2-2, with D tentatively TRBD2 (5 bases). V was pared by 2 bases and J by 3 bases, with 25 bases between. CDR3 length: 20 amino acids. Germline-derived CDR1 and CDR2 are MNHNS and SASEGT.

This clone was counted a single time. The chain combines TRBV19 with TRBJ2-7, with D possibly TRBD2 on 6 matching bases. The length of the CDR3 is 14 residues. V was shortened by 6 bases and J by 1 base, with 13 bases between the two germline ends. Germline-derived CDR1 and CDR2 are LNHDA and SQIVND (reference sequence). The CDR3 nucleotides are TGTGCCAGTAGCGTCAGGGACTTGTCCTACGAGCAGTACTTC. This sequence encodes CASSVRDLSYEQYF. The full variable domain, with the rest looked up from reference TRBV19 and TRBJ2-7, is DGGITQSPKYLFRKEGQNVTLSCEQNLNHDAMYWYRQDPGQGLRLIYYSQIVNDFQKGDIAEGYSVSREKKESFPLTVTSAQKNPTAFYLCASSVRDLSYEQYFGPGTRLTVT.

The rearrangement uses TRBV6-1 and TRBJ1-2, with 7 bases lining up with TRBD1. The CDR3 is 14 residues long. Trimming removed 3 bases from V and 3 bases from J; junction bases left unmatched: 4. Per the germline V gene, CDR1 is MNHNS and CDR2 is SASEGT. The CDR3: CASSEVQGDYGYTF. Written as DNA, the CDR3 is TGTGCCAGCAGTGAGGTGCAGGGGGACTATGGCTACACCTTC.

This rearrangement joins TRBV6-6 to TRBJ1-2; perhaps TRBD1 as D (5 bases). V was trimmed by 10 bases and J by 4 bases, leaving 25 bases between them. Germline CDR1 is MNHNY and CDR2 is SVGAGI (reference sequence). This CDR3 has 16 amino acids. This CDR3 reads CATPGGNGPAIYGYTF. The CDR3 region has the DNA TGTGCCACCCCCGGGGGGAATGGTCCCGCCATCTATGGCTACACCTTC.

The chain recombines TRBV19 with TRBJ1-1, with D uncertain. The CDR3 spans 15 residues. Trimming took 1 base from V and 4 from J, leaving 13 bases between them. Germline CDR1 reads LNHDA; CDR2 reads SQIVND (reference sequence). Here the CDR3 reads CASSIARGRSTEAFF. The CDR3, as DNA: TGTGCCAGTAGTATAGCGAGAGGCCGCAGCACTGAAGCTTTCTTT.

The V and J genes are TRBV11-2 and TRBJ2-7, with 14 bases matching TRBD2. Germline loops: CDR1 SGHAT, CDR2 FQNNGV. Trimming at V came to 5 bases and at J to 3 bases, leaving 6 bases not matched to a gene. The CDR3 is 16 amino acids. The CDR3 is CASSRTGLAGGYEQYF. The CDR3, as DNA: TGTGCCAGCAGCCGCACTGGACTAGCGGGGGGCTACGAGCAGTACTTC. Combining the CDR3 with reference TRBV11-2 and TRBJ2-7 gives the whole variable domain EAGVAQSPRYKIIEKRQSVAFWCNPISGHATLYWYQQILGQGPKLLIQFQNNGVVDDSQLPKDRFSAERLKGVDSTLKIQPAKLEDSAVYLCASSRTGLAGGYEQYFGPGTRLTVT.

By sample fraction, this clone is medium-sized. The chain links TRBV10-3 to TRBJ2-7; D is perhaps TRBD1 or TRBD2 (5 bases each). Germline CDR1 reads ENHRY; CDR2 reads SYGVKD. V lost 4 bases and J 5 bases, leaving 9 bases between the germline ends. The CDR3 extends over 12 amino acids. The CDR3 bases are TGTGCCATCAGTGGGCAGGGAGACGAGCAGTACTTC. Its protein is CAISGQGDEQYF.

CDR3 DNA sequence: TGTGCCAGCAGTTACCTGGGACAGGACAGTGGCTACACCTTC. Amino acid sequence: CASSYLGQDSGYTF. This chain uses TRBV6-5 with TRBJ1-2, with 8 bases that match TRBD1. The V and J ends lost 2 bases and 7 bases, in that order; junction bases with no gene match: 6. The CDR3 is 14 residues long. The germline CDR1 and CDR2 sequences are MNHEY and SVGAGI.

V and J are TRBV15 and TRBJ1-4, with 9 bases aligning to TRBD1. There are 15 residues in the CDR3. The ends lost 5 bases at V and 7 bases at J; junction bases unmatched: 8. Germline CDR1 and CDR2: LNHNV and YYDKDF (reference sequence). The CDR3 DNA reads TGTGCCACCAGCGCCCGGGACAGGGTCGGTGAAAAACTGTTTTTT. Translation: CATSARDRVGEKLFF.

The sample holds one count of this clone. The V and J genes are TRBV14 and TRBJ2-7, with D unresolved. Germline V gene lookup returns CDR1 SGHDN and CDR2 FVKESK. The CDR3 spans 11 residues. V was cut by 6 bases and J by 4 bases, with 7 bases left in between. CDR3 DNA sequence: TGTGCCAGCAGTCGCGAGTACGAGCAGTACTTC. Protein: CASSREYEQYF. The complete variable domain, with remaining parts taken from reference TRBV14 and TRBJ2-7, reads EAGVTQFPSHSVIEKGQTVTLRCDPISGHDNLYWYRRVMGKEIKFLLHFVKESKQDESGMPNNRFLAERTGGTYSTLKVQPAELEDSGVYFCASSREYEQYFGPGTRLTVT.

V and J are TRBV5-6 and TRBJ2-1, with D possibly TRBD2 on 6 matching bases. Germline V lookup: CDR1 SGHDT, CDR2 YYEEEE. With 4 bases removed from V and 1 base from J, the gap between germline ends came to 9 bases. The CDR3 sequence is 14 residues long. CDR3 residues: CASSADYSYNEQFF. The DNA for the CDR3 is TGTGCCAGCAGCGCGGACTATTCCTACAATGAGCAGTTCTTC.

The chain links TRBV6-5 to TRBJ1-2; 7 bases align to TRBD1. Germline trimming cut 6 bases from V and 5 bases from J; bases unmatched to any gene: 9. The V gene's germline CDR1 is MNHEY and CDR2 SVGAGI. This CDR3 spans 14 amino acids. CDR3 DNA sequence: TGTGCCAGCAGGCCCCCCGGACAGGCATATGGCTACACCTTC. Residues: CASRPPGQAYGYTF.

The chain recombines TRBV5-1 with TRBJ1-2; D not resolved. Deletions cut 2 bases from V and 8 bases from J, with 10 bases between. The CDR3 length is 12 residues. CDR1 is SGHRS and CDR2 is YFSETQ in the germline V gene. For the CDR3, the DNA is TGCGCCAGCAGCTTAGCCGAGGGAGGCTACACCTTC. Translated, it gives CASSLAEGGYTF.